This paragraph reports one TCR beta chain. These data come from a study of blood T cell repertoires in COVID-19. Study-level information: Nucleic acid was either cDNA or gDNA, and it came from T cells, B-cell-depleted T cells, or PBMCs.

Germline V CDR1 and CDR2: SGHVS, FQNEAQ. The CDR3 is made up of 13 amino acids. V was clipped by 5 bases and J by 4 bases; unmatched bases: 3. Cohort assignment relied on participant-reported clinical history. Assay used: immunoSEQ multiplex PCR; TCRdb lists only in-frame clones, some missing. The sample has hundreds of thousands of clones; 88% are singletons. V gene TRBV7-8 combines with J gene TRBJ1-2, with 8 bases lining up with TRBD1. The sample was PBMCs or T cells enriched from blood (not recorded which). The receptor was derived from a woman between 50 and 59 years old who had recovered from COVID-19. CDR3 sequence: CASSKDRGYGYTF. The CDR3 DNA sequence: TGTGCCAGCAGCAAAGACAGGGGCTATGGCTACACCTTC.